This TCR beta chain is drawn from a study of Tregs in tolerant kidney transplant recipients. Whole-study results and caveats: The small number of patients limits these findings pending further validation.

In regard to this clone: No antigen is known for it.

CDR1 is MNHNS, CDR2 SASEGT, per germline. V lost 5 bases, J lost 3 bases, and 10 bases lay in between. The CDR3 has 13 amino acids. Here immunoSEQ multiplex PCR was the method, and the copy in TCRdb shows in-frame clones only, minus some. The data show fewer than 65,000 clones, 70% to 90% seen once. The sequence was obtained from a human donor who received a combined kidney and bone marrow transplant. The chain has TRBV6-1 and TRBJ1-2, with D possibly matching TRBD1 (5 bases). Sequencing was performed on Tregs from blood, taken before the transplant. Written as DNA, the CDR3 is TGTGCCAGCAGTCTGACAGATTACTATGGCTACACCTTC. Protein product: CASSLTDYYGYTF.